The rows below give T cell receptor beta chains drawn from one sample of a study of OX40 agonist ivuxolimab in advanced cancers. TCRdb's table, derived via immunoSEQ multiplex PCR, lists solely in-frame clones and lacks some. Of 21,000 or so clones listed, 65% to 80% are singletons. The material was CD4+ or CD8+ T cells sorted from blood, obtained in a trial of the OX40 agonist ivuxolimab. The receptor set was obtained from an adult with an advanced solid tumor such as melanoma, head and neck, liver or kidney cancer. Both conserved end residues are part of each CDR3. The D gene is left open where the match is weak. The size of a clone is reported for some rows only, either as once, few or many, or as a class for expanded clones.

J | size | D | V | CDR3
TRBJ2-2 | . | . | TRBV6-5 | CASSYRVTNTGELFF
TRBJ2-1 | . | TRBD2 | TRBV9 | CASSPGGGSSYNEQFF
TRBJ1-2 | . | . | TRBV21-1 | CASRGGDYGYTF
TRBJ2-7 | medium-sized | TRBD1 | TRBV19 | CASSIQQGGPYEQYF
TRBJ2-5 | . | . | TRBV6-1 | CASSEGGGLLQETQYF
TRBJ2-1 | . | . | TRBV19 | CASSISGEGEQFF
TRBJ1-2 | . | . | TRBV5-1 | CASSFDTNYGCTF
TRBJ2-5 | . | . | TRBV27 | CASSLGKFQETQYF
TRBJ1-6 | . | . | TRBV11-3 | CASSAKEVHNSPLHF
TRBJ1-2 | few | TRBD1 | TRBV14 | CASSRTGEYGYTF
TRBJ1-2 | . | . | TRBV11-3 | CPPGGGLLSGYTF
TRBJ2-1 | . | . | TRBV7-2 | CASLMGNINEQFF
TRBJ2-1 | . | TRBD2 | TRBV5-3 | CARSSYRTGLAGGQSYNEQFF
TRBJ2-3 | . | TRBD2 | TRBV5-5 | CASSLAGGGNPSTDTQYF
TRBJ2-2 | . | TRBD1 | TRBV5-6 | CASSARDRSTGELFF
TRBJ1-3 | . | TRBD1 | TRBV7-6 | CASRGLGGNSGNTIYF
TRBJ1-2 | few | TRBD1 | TRBV5-1 | CASSAMTGKGGYTF
TRBJ1-1 | . | . | TRBV6-1 | CASSSRQKNTEAFF
TRBJ1-5 | few | . | TRBV6-1 | CASSEDKGTSIISQPQHF
TRBJ1-4 | once | . | TRBV12-5 | CASALGSEKLFF
TRBJ2-3 | . | . | TRBV7-9 | CASSLAGGGGRHTQYF
TRBJ2-5 | . | . | TRBV2 | CASNIGDQETQYF
TRBJ1-5 | few | . | TRBV2 | CASSGSGTNQPQHF
TRBJ1-1 | . | . | TRBV6-4 | CAQAGLNTEAFF
TRBJ2-5 | . | TRBD2 | TRBV7-9 | CASSRGGGALETQYF
TRBJ2-2 | . | . | TRBV6-1 | CASSPQDGAGELFF
TRBJ2-3 | . | . | TRBV19 | CASSSSQRAQYF
TRBJ2-3 | once | TRBD2 | TRBV5-6 | CASSSTLAGIADTQYF
TRBJ1-2 | . | . | TRBV28 | CASSLGAHGDGYTF
TRBJ1-6 | . | . | TRBV6-1 | CASKSFSHSPLHF
TRBJ1-2 | once | TRBD1 | TRBV19 | CASSIPGGDYGYTF
TRBJ1-2 | once | . | TRBV11-3 | CASSSDAYIGYTF
TRBJ2-3 | . | TRBD2 | TRBV19 | CASSAPGLAGGDTQYF
TRBJ2-5 | once | TRBD2 | TRBV7-3 | CASSQGLAGALRMETQYF